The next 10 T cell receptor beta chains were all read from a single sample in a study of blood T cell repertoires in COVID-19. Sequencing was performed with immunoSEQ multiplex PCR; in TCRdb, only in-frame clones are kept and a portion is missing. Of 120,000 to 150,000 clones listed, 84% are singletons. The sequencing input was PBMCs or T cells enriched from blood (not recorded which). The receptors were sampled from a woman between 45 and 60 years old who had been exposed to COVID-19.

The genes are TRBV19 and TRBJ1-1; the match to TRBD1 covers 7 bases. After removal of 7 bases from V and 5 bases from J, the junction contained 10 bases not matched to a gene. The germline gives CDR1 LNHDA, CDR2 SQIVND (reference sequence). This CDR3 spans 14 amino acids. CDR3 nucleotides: TGTGCCAGTACCCACAGGGGTGTCGTAACTGAAGCTTTCTTT. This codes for CASTHRGVVTEAFF.

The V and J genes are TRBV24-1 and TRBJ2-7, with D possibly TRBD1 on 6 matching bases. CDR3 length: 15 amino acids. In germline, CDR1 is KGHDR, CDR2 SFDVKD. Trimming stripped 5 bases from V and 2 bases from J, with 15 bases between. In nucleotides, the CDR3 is TGTGCCACCAGTGTCCTCGGGACAATTACCTACGAGCAGTACTTC. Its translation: CATSVLGTITYEQYF.

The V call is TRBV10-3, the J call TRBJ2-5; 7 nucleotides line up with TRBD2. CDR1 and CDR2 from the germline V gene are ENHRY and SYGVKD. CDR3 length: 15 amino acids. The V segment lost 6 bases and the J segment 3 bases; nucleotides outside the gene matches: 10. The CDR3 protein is CAIRTFGGREETQYF. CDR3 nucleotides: TGTGCCATCAGGACTTTTGGCGGGAGAGAAGAGACCCAGTACTTC.

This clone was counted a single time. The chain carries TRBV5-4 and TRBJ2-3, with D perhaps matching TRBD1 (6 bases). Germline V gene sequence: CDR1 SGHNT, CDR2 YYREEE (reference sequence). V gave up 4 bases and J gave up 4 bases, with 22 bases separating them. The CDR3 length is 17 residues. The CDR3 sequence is CASSRSQGITPPDTQYF. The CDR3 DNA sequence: TGTGCCAGCAGCAGAAGTCAGGGGATAACGCCACCAGATACGCAGTATTTT.

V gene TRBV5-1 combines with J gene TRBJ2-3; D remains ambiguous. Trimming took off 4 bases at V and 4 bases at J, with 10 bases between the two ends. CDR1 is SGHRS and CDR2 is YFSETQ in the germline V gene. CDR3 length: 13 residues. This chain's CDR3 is CASSRALADTQYF. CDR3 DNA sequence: TGCGCCAGCAGCCGCGCCCTAGCAGATACGCAGTATTTT.

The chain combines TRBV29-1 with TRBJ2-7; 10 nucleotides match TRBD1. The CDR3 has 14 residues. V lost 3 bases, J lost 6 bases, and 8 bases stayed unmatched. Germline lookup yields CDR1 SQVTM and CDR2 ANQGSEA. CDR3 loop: CSVDRTGQGIEQYF. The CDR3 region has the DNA TGCAGCGTTGATAGGACGGGACAGGGGATCGAGCAGTACTTC.

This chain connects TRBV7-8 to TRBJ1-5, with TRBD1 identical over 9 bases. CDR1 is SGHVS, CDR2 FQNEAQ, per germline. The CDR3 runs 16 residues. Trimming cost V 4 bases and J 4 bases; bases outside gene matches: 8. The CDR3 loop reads CASSYGGTGKNQPQHF. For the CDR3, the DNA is TGTGCCAGCAGCTATGGAGGGACAGGGAAAAATCAGCCCCAGCATTTT.

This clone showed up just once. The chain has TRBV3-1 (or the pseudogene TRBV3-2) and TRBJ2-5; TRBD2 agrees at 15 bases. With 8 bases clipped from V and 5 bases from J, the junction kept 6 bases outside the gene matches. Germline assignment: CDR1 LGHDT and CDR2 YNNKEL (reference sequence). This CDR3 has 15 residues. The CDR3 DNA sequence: TGTGCCAGCGGACTAGCGGGAGGGCCGAGGGAGACCCAGTACTTC. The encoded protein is CASGLAGGPRETQYF.

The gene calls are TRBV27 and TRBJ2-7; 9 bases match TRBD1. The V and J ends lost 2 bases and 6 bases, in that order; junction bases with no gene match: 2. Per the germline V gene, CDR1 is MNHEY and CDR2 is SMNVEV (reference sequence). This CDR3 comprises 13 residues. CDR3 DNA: TGTGCCAGCAGTTTAGACAGGGGGACCGAGCAGTACTTC. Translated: CASSLDRGTEQYF.

The CDR3 reads CASSASRTATNEKLFF. The CDR3, as DNA: TGTGCCAGCAGCGCCTCTCGGACAGCAACTAATGAAAAACTGTTTTTT. The chain uses TRBV5-4 and TRBJ1-4, with D perhaps TRBD1 (6 bases). Germline assignment: CDR1 SGHNT and CDR2 YYREEE (reference sequence). The germline V and J ends were trimmed by 4 bases and 0 bases, with 13 bases remaining between them. The CDR3 covers 16 residues.